This TCR beta chain was sequenced for a study of blood T cell repertoires in COVID-19. With V trimmed by 4 bases and J by 1 base, 5 bases remained unmatched. The CDR3 runs to 15 residues. The germline gives CDR1 MDHEN, CDR2 SYDVKM. Study processing details: How many nucleated cells were present was estimated from reference gene primer amplification. Using immunoSEQ multiplex PCR, the repertoire was profiled, and TCRdb retains in-frame clones only, with some absent. V, J and clone size are taken as reported in that table, and D and trimming were inferred from the DNA itself. This table has approximately 160,000 clones, about 83% appearing once. Self-reported history from a screening survey and questionnaire set each donor's cohort.

This clonotype was sampled from a woman in her forties or fifties in a cohort exposed to, infected with or recovered from COVID-19 (not recorded which). Specimen: PBMCs or T cells enriched from blood (not recorded which). V usage is TRBV28 and J usage is TRBJ1-2; TRBD1 agrees at 8 bases. The CDR3 DNA reads TGTGCCAGCAGTTCCAACAGGGGGTATAACTATGGCTACACCTTC. Translating it yields CASSSNRGYNYGYTF.